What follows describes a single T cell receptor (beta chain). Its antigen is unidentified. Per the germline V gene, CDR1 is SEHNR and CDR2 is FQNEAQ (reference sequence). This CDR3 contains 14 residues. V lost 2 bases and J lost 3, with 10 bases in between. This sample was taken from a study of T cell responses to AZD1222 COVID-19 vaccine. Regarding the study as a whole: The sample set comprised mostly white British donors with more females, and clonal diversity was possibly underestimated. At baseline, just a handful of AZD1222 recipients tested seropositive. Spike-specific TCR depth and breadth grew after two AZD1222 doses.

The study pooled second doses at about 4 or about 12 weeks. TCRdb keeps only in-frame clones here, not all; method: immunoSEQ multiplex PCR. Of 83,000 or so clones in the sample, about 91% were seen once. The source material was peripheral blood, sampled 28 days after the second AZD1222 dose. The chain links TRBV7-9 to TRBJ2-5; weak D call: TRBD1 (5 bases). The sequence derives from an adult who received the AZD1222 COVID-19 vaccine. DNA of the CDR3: TGTGCCAGCAGCTTAATAGGGGCGAAAGAGACCCAGTACTTC. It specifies CASSLIGAKETQYF.